Presented here are 5 T cell receptor beta chains from one specimen sequenced in a study of blood T cell repertoires in COVID-19. Clones were sequenced by immunoSEQ multiplex PCR, and TCRdb holds only the in-frame ones, with some missing. The table records fewer than 300,000 clones, over 75% of them present only once. The source material was peripheral blood. The receptors shown here come from a human donor in a cohort sampled during active COVID-19.

The rearrangement uses TRBV27 and TRBJ2-7; the match to TRBD2 covers 7 bases. V gave up 0 bases and J gave up 8 bases; unmatched junction bases: 13. The CDR3 covers 16 residues. The germline V gene has CDR1 MNHEY and CDR2 SMNVEV (reference sequence). The CDR3 loop reads CASSLSPPSGIIKQYF. In DNA form, the CDR3 reads TGTGCCAGCAGTTTATCCCCCCCGAGCGGGATTATCAAGCAGTACTTC.

J is TRBJ2-7 and V is TRBV3-1 (or the pseudogene TRBV3-2), with 11 bases that match TRBD2. The CDR3 runs 16 residues. CDR1 is LGHDT and CDR2 is YNNKEL in the germline V gene (reference sequence). V shed 1 base and J 3 bases; nucleotides not matched to a gene: 5. The CDR3 region has the DNA TGTGCCAGCAGCCAAGGGATCGGGACTAGCGGCTACGAGCAGTACTTC. Its translation: CASSQGIGTSGYEQYF.

The rearrangement links TRBV18 to TRBJ1-4; TRBD1 matches 9 bases. The CDR3 is 13 residues long. V dropped 7 bases and J dropped 6; count of bases not matched to a gene: 3. In germline, CDR1 is KGHSH, CDR2 LQKENI. Here the CDR3 DNA reads TGTGCCAGCTTCCGGGACAGGGATGAAAAACTGTTTTTT. Translation: CASFRDRDEKLFF.

The chain carries TRBV5-1 and TRBJ1-2, with D uncertain. The V gene lost 4 bases and the J gene lost 4 bases, with 11 bases spanning the gap. CDR3 length: 13 residues. Per the germline V gene, CDR1 is SGHRS and CDR2 is YFSETQ. CDR3 DNA sequence: TGCGCCAGCAGCGAGGGTGAGGGCTATGGCTACACCTTC. Its protein product is CASSEGEGYGYTF.

This clone was seen many times. V is TRBV5-6 and J is TRBJ2-4; 10 bases are shared with TRBD1. This CDR3 comprises 15 residues. The J segment lost 11 bases and the V segment lost 1 base, leaving 9 bases of the junction unmatched. Germline CDR1 reads SGHDT; CDR2 reads YYEEEE. CDR3: CASSLLGDRGGLQYF. The CDR3 DNA reads TGTGCCAGCAGCTTGCTTGGGGACAGGGGAGGTCTTCAGTACTTC.